Presented here are 25 T cell receptor beta chains from one specimen sequenced in a study of regulatory T cells in long-lasting Graves disease. The authors built TCR beta libraries using iRepertoire HTBI primers and Arm-PCR of CDR3 regions. TCRdb fed the multiplex PCR reads into MiXCR, producing one record per CDR3 protein. The sample includes 240,000 or so distinct CDR3 sequences, roughly 21% seen only once; the top ten take 14%. The time point was: newly diagnosed GD, antithyroid drugs for less than 3 months. RNA from PBMCs was the source of the TCR library. Sequences were derived from peripheral blood mononuclear cells (PBMCs), sampled at new diagnosis, from a patient treated with antithyroid drugs. The receptors stem from a female donor with Graves disease.

This clonotype came up many times. The CDR3 here is CSARSTVKNIQYF. For the CDR3, the DNA is TGCAGTGCTAGGTCGACAGTCAAAAACATTCAGTACTTC. The gene calls are TRBV20-1 and TRBJ2-4; D perhaps matches TRBD1 (5 bases). Deletions cut 3 bases from V and 3 bases from J, with 9 bases between. Germline assignment: CDR1 DFQATT and CDR2 SNEGSKA (reference sequence). The CDR3 loop spans 13 amino acids.

The V gene is TRBV24-1, the J gene TRBJ2-3; D may be TRBD1 (6 bases). The CDR3 runs 16 residues. Germline lookup yields CDR1 KGHDR and CDR2 SFDVKD. V was shortened by 4 bases and J by 2 bases, with 15 bases between the two germline ends. The CDR3 is CATSDIQGVDTDTQYF. In DNA, the CDR3 is TGTGCCACCAGTGACATACAGGGTGTGGACACAGATACGCAGTATTTT.

At least ten counts were recorded for this clonotype. This chain uses TRBV30 with TRBJ2-1; 9 positions match TRBD2. Per germline, CDR1 GTSNPN and CDR2 SVGIG (reference sequence). V was pared by 3 bases and J by 6 bases, with 3 bases of the junction left unmatched. The CDR3 loop spans 13 amino acids. The CDR3: CAWRREGGNEQFF. CDR3 DNA sequence: TGTGCCTGGAGGCGGGAGGGTGGCAATGAGCAGTTCTTC.

This sequence joins TRBV5-1 and TRBJ1-2, with a possible D match to TRBD1 (5 bases). V lost 4 bases, J lost 5 bases, and 18 bases lay in between. Germline values: CDR1 SGHRS, CDR2 YFSETQ. This CDR3 contains 15 residues. As DNA, the CDR3 is TGCGCCAGCAGCCAGCACCGGGACTCAATTTATGGCTACACCTTC. This codes for CASSQHRDSIYGYTF.

This clonotype was seen repeatedly, ten times or more. This chain joins TRBV10-1 and TRBJ2-3, with D perhaps TRBD1 (5 bases). CDR3 length: 12 residues. V lost 3 bases, J lost 5 bases, and 6 bases lay in between. Germline V CDR1 and CDR2: WNHNN, SYGVQD (reference sequence). The CDR3 sequence: CASSDQGDTQYF. Written as DNA, the CDR3 is TGCGCCAGCAGTGACCAGGGAGATACGCAGTATTTT.

This clonotype has just a few counts. This sequence joins TRBV24-1 and TRBJ2-1, with D hard to call. Germline V CDR1 and CDR2: KGHDR, SFDVKD. V lost 4 bases and J 5 bases, leaving 5 bases between the germline ends. The CDR3 contains 12 residues. The CDR3 reads CATSEFNNEQFF. For the CDR3, the DNA is TGTGCCACCAGTGAGTTTAACAATGAGCAGTTCTTC.

This clonotype appeared many times. The chain uses TRBV10-3 and TRBJ2-7; weak D call: TRBD1 (5 bases). Per the germline V gene, CDR1 is ENHRY and CDR2 is SYGVKD. Trimming removed 4 bases at V and 3 bases at J, with 10 bases between. The CDR3 runs to 13 residues. CDR3: CAISGSRDYEQYF. DNA of the CDR3: TGTGCCATCAGTGGGAGCAGGGACTACGAGCAGTACTTC.

In this sample, this clonotype turned up many times. V gene TRBV6-1 combines with J gene TRBJ2-5; 10 bases are a match to TRBD2. After removal of 5 bases from V and 5 bases from J, the junction contained 5 bases not matched to a gene. The germline gives CDR1 MNHNS, CDR2 SASEGT. There are 14 residues in the CDR3. CDR3 sequence (DNA): TGTGCCAGCAGTCGCGGACTAGCGGTCGAGACCCAGTACTTC. Its translation is CASSRGLAVETQYF.

This clonotype was recorded many times. The chain carries TRBV20-1 and TRBJ2-5; tentatively, D is TRBD2 (5 bases). Germline lookup yields CDR1 DFQATT and CDR2 SNEGSKA (reference sequence). V lost 0 bases to trimming and J lost 5 bases, with 19 bases between them. CDR3 length: 16 residues. CDR3 nucleotides: TGCAGTGCTAGAGATGCCTCCATCCGGGAAGGGGAGACCCAGTACTTC. Translation gives CSARDASIREGETQYF.

The sample holds many counts of this clonotype. The V gene is TRBV27, the J gene TRBJ1-2; D is perhaps TRBD1 (5 bases). V lost 5 bases and J lost 7, with 14 bases in between. There are 13 residues in the CDR3. CDR1 is MNHEY and CDR2 is SMNVEV in the germline V gene (reference sequence). The CDR3 DNA sequence: TGTGCCAGCAGTCTCCCAGGGTCTGTTGGCTACACCTTC. Protein product: CASSLPGSVGYTF.

There are many counts of this clonotype. The rearrangement uses TRBV5-6 and TRBJ2-5; TRBD1 might be the D (6 bases). V was shortened by 4 bases and J by 7 bases, with 11 bases between the two germline ends. Germline CDR1 is SGHDT and CDR2 is YYEEEE. The CDR3 is made up of 12 amino acids. The CDR3 region is CASSQDSGTQYF. The DNA for the CDR3 is TGTGCCAGCAGCCAGGACAGTGGGACCCAGTACTTC.

The rearrangement uses TRBV6-1 and TRBJ1-2; 9 bases line up with TRBD1. This CDR3 contains 14 residues. Germline V gene lookup returns CDR1 MNHNS and CDR2 SASEGT. V was pared by 7 bases and J by 8 bases, with 11 bases of the junction left unmatched. The CDR3: CASTMDRGRGGYTF. The CDR3 bases are TGTGCCAGCACGATGGACAGGGGAAGGGGAGGCTACACCTTC.

The gene calls are TRBV5-1 and TRBJ2-7; 7 bases are a match to TRBD1. CDR1 is SGHRS, CDR2 YFSETQ, per germline. The junction had 10 bases not matched to a gene; V was cut back by 4 bases and J by 6 bases. The CDR3 covers 14 residues. The CDR3 DNA reads TGCGCCAGCAGCCGATCAACAGGGGTCTTCGAGCAGTACTTC. Amino acid sequence: CASSRSTGVFEQYF. The full variable domain, its missing parts supplied by reference TRBV5-1 and TRBJ2-7, is KAGVTQTPRYLIKTRGQQVTLSCSPISGHRSVSWYQQTPGQGLQFLFEYFSETQRNKGNFPGRFSGRQFSNSRSEMNVSTLELGDSALYLCASSRSTGVFEQYFGPGTRLTVT.

The chain couples TRBV7-9 to TRBJ2-7; 10 bases align to TRBD1. V dropped 4 bases and J dropped 0; count of bases not matched to a gene: 6. Looked up from germline, CDR1 is SEHNR and CDR2 is FQNEAQ (reference sequence). The CDR3 runs to 16 residues. CDR3 protein: CASSSPGQGLSYEQYF. The CDR3 DNA reads TGTGCCAGCAGCTCGCCGGGACAGGGGCTCTCCTACGAGCAGTACTTC.

This clonotype came up many times. The gene calls are TRBV28 and TRBJ2-7; D ambiguous. The CDR3 runs to 15 residues. The germline V gene has CDR1 MDHEN and CDR2 SYDVKM. Trimming cost V 3 bases and J 3 bases, with 15 bases left between them. Here the CDR3 reads CASSFLPLNNYEQYF. DNA for the CDR3: TGTGCCAGCAGTTTTCTCCCACTAAACAACTACGAGCAGTACTTC.

Ten or more counts support this clonotype. The V gene is TRBV20-1, the J gene TRBJ1-3, with D uncertain. The CDR3 consists of 13 residues. Germline-derived CDR1 and CDR2 are DFQATT and SNEGSKA (reference sequence). Trimming removed 6 bases from V and 1 base from J, with 10 bases in between. The DNA of the CDR3 is TGCAGTGCGCCTGGGCTTTCTGGAAACACCATATATTTT. The encoded protein is CSAPGLSGNTIYF.

The chain's CDR3 is CASTSGGLYGYTF. In DNA form, the CDR3 reads TGTGCCAGTACATCCGGGGGACTCTATGGCTACACCTTC. The chain links TRBV19 to TRBJ1-2; the D gene is possibly TRBD1 (5 bases). The CDR3 sequence is 13 residues long. Looked up from germline, CDR1 is LNHDA and CDR2 is SQIVND (reference sequence). Between the trimmed V and J ends, which lost 7 bases and 4 bases, there was a span of 13 bases.

The CDR3 sequence: CASRNGGTGGESYGYTF. CDR3 sequence (DNA): TGTGCCAGCAGAAATGGCGGGACAGGGGGCGAGAGCTATGGCTACACCTTC. The chain employs TRBV28 and TRBJ1-2; TRBD1 matches 12 bases. The CDR3 sequence is 17 residues long. The germline V gene encodes CDR1 MDHEN and CDR2 SYDVKM. Losses at the gene ends were 6 bases for V and 4 bases for J; bases not matched to a gene: 12.

The table lists this clonotype with many counts. The V call is TRBV6-5, the J call TRBJ1-1; possibly TRBD1 for D (5 bases). This CDR3 has 16 amino acids. Trimming pared 3 bases from V and 2 bases from J, leaving 16 bases between. Germline-derived CDR1 and CDR2 are MNHEY and SVGAGI. The CDR3 is CASSYSGTRGNTEAFF. CDR3 DNA sequence: TGTGCCAGCAGTTATTCCGGGACCCGGGGTAACACTGAAGCTTTCTTT.

This clonotype was seen more than once but under ten times. The CDR3: CASSLMAGPYNEQFF. The CDR3 DNA sequence: TGTGCCAGCAGCTTAATGGCGGGACCCTACAATGAGCAGTTCTTC. The chain couples TRBV7-8 to TRBJ2-1; perhaps TRBD2 as D (6 bases). CDR1 SGHVS and CDR2 FQNEAQ come from the germline V gene. This CDR3 has 15 amino acids. V gave up 2 bases and J gave up 2 bases, with 10 bases separating them.

This clonotype was seen only once. A much larger clone is a single base away; this may be a read error. V and J are TRBV12-3 or TRBV12-4 and TRBJ2-1; perhaps TRBD2 as D (5 bases). V lost 7 bases and J lost 8, with 15 bases in between. There are 13 residues in the CDR3. The CDR3 DNA reads as TGTGCCAGCACAAGGGAGACGGCCTATGAGCAGTTCTTC. This encodes CASTRETAYEQFF.

V and J are TRBV7-2 and TRBJ2-5; 13 nucleotides match TRBD2. CDR3 size: 20 residues. Unmatched junction bases numbered 17, after V lost 0 bases and J lost 7 bases. Germline-derived CDR1 and CDR2 are SGHTA and FQGNSA. DNA for the CDR3: TGTGCCAGCAGCTTAGCCCGTCCCGGGACTAGCGGGGCGGGTGTGGGGACCCAGTACTTC. As protein: CASSLARPGTSGAGVGTQYF.

This clonotype was seen a few times. This chain links TRBV28 with TRBJ1-5, with D hard to call. This CDR3 is 15 amino acids long. V dropped 6 bases and J dropped 4 bases, with 16 bases sitting between them. CDR1 is MDHEN and CDR2 is SYDVKM in the germline V gene. The CDR3 reads CASSPSGEGNQPQHF. DNA of the CDR3: TGTGCCAGCAGCCCATCCGGGGAAGGGAATCAGCCCCAGCATTTT.

Ten or more counts support this clonotype. The J gene is TRBJ2-3, the V gene TRBV20-1; 10 bases are shared with TRBD2. J gave up 2 bases and V 5 bases, and 7 bases lay outside the gene matches. Per the germline V gene, CDR1 is DFQATT and CDR2 is SNEGSKA (reference sequence). The CDR3 loop spans 15 amino acids. The DNA of the CDR3 is TGCAGTGCTCCAAAACTAGCGGGAAACACAGATACGCAGTATTTT. Translating gives CSAPKLAGNTDTQYF.

This clonotype was observed many times. This chain uses TRBV7-2 with TRBJ1-3, with 7 bases identical to TRBD1. CDR1 is SGHTA, CDR2 FQGNSA, per germline. J gave up 2 bases and V 5 bases, and 9 bases lay outside the gene matches. The CDR3 length is 16 residues. The CDR3 DNA is TGTGCCAGCAGCCCTCTTCCGACAGGGACTGGAAACACCATATATTTT. Its translation is CASSPLPTGTGNTIYF.